This note documents a single TCR beta chain sequence. TCRdb keeps only in-frame clones here, not all; method: immunoSEQ multiplex PCR. The repertoire has about 220,000 clones, 86% of them found once; the top ten carry approximately 2%. The entry originates in a study of blood T cell repertoires in COVID-19. Study context: Acute and convalescent COVID-19 samples came from the United States, Italy and Spain. Sample material is recorded as cDNA or gDNA derived from T cells, B-cell-depleted T cells, or PBMCs.

The origin of this receptor is a man between 25 and 39 years old who had recovered from COVID-19. The sequencing input was peripheral blood.

Written as DNA, the CDR3 is TGTGCCAGCTACCCTAAGGGGTCATCTGAAGCTTTCTTT. Amino acid sequence: CASYPKGSSEAFF. This chain links TRBV25-1 with TRBJ1-1; D is possibly TRBD1 (5 bases). This CDR3 is 13 amino acids long. The V gene lost 8 bases and the J gene lost 6 bases, with 16 bases spanning the gap. CDR1 is MGHDK and CDR2 is SYGVNS in the germline V gene. Full variable domain (missing parts from reference TRBV25-1 and TRBJ1-1): EADIYQTPRYLVIGTGKKITLECSQTMGHDKMYWYQQDPGMELHLIHYSYGVNSTEKGDLSSESTVSRIRTEHFPLTLESARPSHTSQYLCASYPKGSSEAFFGQGTRLTVV.